What follows are 21 T cell receptor beta chains derived from one specimen sequenced in a study of human T cells and chemical hapten exposure. Described time point: patch test 2, 6 weeks after DPC sensitization. As for treatment: therapeutic diphenylcyclopropenone sensitization with weekly scalp DPC. In TCRdb, the RACE reads were re-called with MiXCR into one record per CDR3 protein. The sample has about 80,000 distinct CDR3 sequences, around a tenth seen once; the top ten hold around 1.5%. Sequencing used whole blood, obtained in connection with sensitization to the hapten diphenylcyclopropenone (DPC). These receptors were obtained from a man younger than 35 with alopecia areata. Some clones in this sample may be carry-over from other donors' samples.

This rearrangement joins TRBV19 to TRBJ1-4; D possibly corresponds to TRBD1 (5 bases). Germline CDR1 reads LNHDA; CDR2 reads SQIVND (reference sequence). The V gene lost 7 bases and the J gene lost 12 bases, with 24 bases spanning the gap. The CDR3 length is 15 residues. The CDR3 region is CASNPGPGKGLELFF. CDR3 coding DNA: TGTGCCAGTAACCCAGGCCCAGGGAAAGGGTTGGAACTGTTTTTT.

The chain links TRBV7-2 to TRBJ1-5; 7 nucleotides match TRBD1. In germline, CDR1 is SGHTA, CDR2 FQGNSA. The J segment lost 0 bases and the V segment lost 5 bases, leaving 7 bases of the junction unmatched. The CDR3 loop spans 16 amino acids. The CDR3 bases are TGTGCCAGCAGCCCGACAGGGAGTGGTAGCAATCAGCCCCAGCATTTT. It translates to CASSPTGSGSNQPQHF.

The J gene is TRBJ1-1, the V gene TRBV9; D is unresolved. Germline CDR1 is SGDLS and CDR2 is YYNGEE. Trimming took 3 bases from V and 0 from J, leaving 6 bases between them. This CDR3 is built from 13 residues. The DNA for the CDR3 is TGTGCCAGCAGCGGTGGATTGAACACTGAAGCTTTCTTT. Its protein product is CASSGGLNTEAFF.

This clonotype has only a few counts. The chain combines TRBV6-6 with TRBJ2-7; 11 nucleotides align to TRBD1. Germline lookup yields CDR1 MNHNY and CDR2 SVGAGI (reference sequence). Trimming at V came to 2 bases and at J to 1 base, leaving 4 bases not matched to a gene. The CDR3 consists of 16 residues. CDR3 DNA sequence: TGTGCCAGCAGTTACCGCGGACAGGGGGCATCCTACGAGCAGTACGTC. Translating gives CASSYRGQGASYEQYV.

The rearrangement uses TRBV7-6 and TRBJ1-1; TRBD1 agrees at 7 bases. V shed 3 bases and J 3 bases; nucleotides not matched to a gene: 4. The CDR3 extends over 14 amino acids. In germline, CDR1 is SGHVS, CDR2 FNYEAQ. DNA for the CDR3: TGTGCCAGCAGCTTCGTTACAGGGGACACTGAAGCTTTCTTT. Translating it yields CASSFVTGDTEAFF.

The chain uses TRBV9 and TRBJ1-5, with TRBD1 identical over 10 bases. V trimming: 3 bases; J trimming: 5 bases; junction bases outside the gene matches: 2. CDR3 length equals 14 residues. The germline V gene has CDR1 SGDLS and CDR2 YYNGEE. Written as DNA, the CDR3 is TGTGCCAGCAGCGCCGGGACAGGGGATCAGCCCCAGCATTTT. Protein sequence: CASSAGTGDQPQHF.

The rearrangement uses TRBV6-1 and TRBJ2-2; TRBD1 matches 8 bases. Unmatched junction bases numbered 1, after V lost 3 bases and J lost 4 bases. From germline, CDR1 is MNHNS and CDR2 SASEGT. The CDR3 sequence is 14 residues long. CDR3: CASSETGATGELFF. The CDR3, as DNA: TGTGCCAGCAGTGAGACAGGGGCCACCGGGGAGCTGTTTTTT.

The genes are TRBV29-1 and TRBJ2-3, with D tentatively TRBD1 (6 bases). Per the germline V gene, CDR1 is SQVTM and CDR2 is ANQGSEA. Trimming took off 3 bases at V and 1 base at J, with 11 bases between the two ends. The CDR3 is 14 residues long. The CDR3 is CSVDRAGGTDTQYF. In nucleotides, the CDR3 is TGCAGCGTTGATAGGGCAGGGGGCACAGATACGCAGTATTTT.

This clonotype turned up a few times. The rearrangement links TRBV10-3 to TRBJ1-5, with D possibly being TRBD1 (5 bases). Trimming cost V 3 bases and J 3 bases, with 9 bases left between them. The germline CDR1 and CDR2 sequences are ENHRY and SYGVKD. This CDR3 has 14 residues. The CDR3 sequence is CAISEDSVNQPQHF. CDR3 DNA sequence: TGTGCCATCAGTGAAGACAGTGTCAATCAGCCCCAGCATTTT.

This clonotype was seen only a few times. This rearrangement joins TRBV6-5 to TRBJ1-2; 10 nucleotides agree with TRBD1. The CDR3 has 16 amino acids. The germline V gene has CDR1 MNHEY and CDR2 SVGAGI. Losses at the gene ends were 5 bases for V and 5 bases for J; bases not matched to a gene: 11. The CDR3: CASSATDRGAEYGYTF. In DNA, the CDR3 is TGTGCCAGCAGTGCGACGGACAGGGGGGCGGAATATGGCTACACCTTC.

At least ten counts were recorded for this clonotype. The chain links TRBV20-1 to TRBJ1-5; D ambiguous. Trimming stripped 2 bases from V and 2 bases from J, with 13 bases between. CDR3 length equals 15 residues. The germline gives CDR1 DFQATT, CDR2 SNEGSKA (reference sequence). This chain's CDR3 is CSARSQTAGNQPQHF. CDR3 in DNA: TGCAGTGCTAGATCCCAAACGGCGGGCAATCAGCCCCAGCATTTT.

The chain employs TRBV20-1 and TRBJ2-3; TRBD2 aligns across 9 bases. The CDR3 is made up of 15 amino acids. Germline lookup yields CDR1 DFQATT and CDR2 SNEGSKA (reference sequence). The V and J ends lost 2 bases and 3 bases, in that order; junction bases with no gene match: 6. In DNA form, the CDR3 reads TGCAGTGCTAGAAGGCTAGCGGGACGGACAGATACGCAGTATTTT. It encodes CSARRLAGRTDTQYF.

This clonotype was counted many times. The genes are TRBV12-3 or TRBV12-4 and TRBJ1-5, with a weak D call TRBD1 (5 bases). The CDR3 is 14 amino acids. V was shortened by 4 bases and J by 2 bases, with 9 bases between the two germline ends. The CDR3 reads CASSSGPGNQPQHF. CDR3 bases: TGTGCCAGCAGTTCAGGGCCGGGCAATCAGCCCCAGCATTTT.

This chain uses TRBV25-1 with TRBJ1-5; TRBD1 might be the D (6 bases). CDR1 is MGHDK, CDR2 SYGVNS, per germline. The CDR3 loop spans 15 amino acids. V lost 5 bases to trimming and J lost 0 bases, with 11 bases between them. The CDR3 DNA follows: TGTGCCAGCAGTCCGGACAGTTATAGCAATCAGCCCCAGCATTTT. Translated, it gives CASSPDSYSNQPQHF.

In this sample, this clonotype turned up a few times. This chain uses TRBV29-1 with TRBJ1-2; the match to TRBD1 covers 7 bases. Germline V lookup: CDR1 SQVTM, CDR2 ANQGSEA. CDR3 length equals 11 residues. V lost 8 bases, J lost 14 bases, and 14 bases stayed unmatched. The CDR3 DNA reads TGCAGCACATCGATAGACAGGGAAGGAACCTTC. Translated, it gives CSTSIDREGTF.

The chain joins TRBV7-8 to TRBJ2-7; 11 nucleotides agree with TRBD2. Germline values: CDR1 SGHVS, CDR2 FQNEAQ. This CDR3 has 14 residues. The V and J ends lost 7 bases and 1 base, in that order; junction bases with no gene match: 3. The CDR3 loop reads CASTLAGGSYEQYF. The CDR3 nucleotides are TGTGCCAGCACCCTAGCGGGGGGTTCCTACGAGCAGTACTTC.

V usage is TRBV6-5 and J usage is TRBJ2-2; 7 nucleotides match TRBD1. The CDR3 has 16 amino acids. V lost 3 bases and J lost 3; bases outside the gene matches: 7. Germline CDR1 MNHEY, CDR2 SVGAGI. The CDR3 loop is CASSYLLGQYTGELFF. Here the CDR3 DNA reads TGTGCCAGCAGTTATCTCCTGGGACAGTACACCGGGGAGCTGTTTTTT.

This clonotype was seen repeatedly, ten times or more. The rearrangement uses TRBV28 and TRBJ2-4; 8 nucleotides align to TRBD1. The CDR3 spans 15 residues. Germline CDR1 reads MDHEN; CDR2 reads SYDVKM. V lost 8 bases to trimming and J lost 9 bases; unmatched junction nucleotides: 15. The CDR3 loop reads CASGPGDRGRGIQYF. The CDR3 bases are TGTGCCAGCGGGCCTGGAGACAGGGGAAGGGGCATTCAGTACTTC.

The chain employs TRBV2 and TRBJ1-1, with D possibly TRBD1 on 6 matching bases. In germline, CDR1 is SNHLY, CDR2 FYNNEI. The CDR3 spans 14 residues. Trimming removed 3 bases from V and 11 bases from J, with 19 bases in between. DNA of the CDR3: TGTGCCAGCAGTGAGCACAGGGAGACCCCGGTGGCTTTCTTT. The encoded protein is CASSEHRETPVAFF.

This clonotype was seen a few times. J is TRBJ2-6 and V is TRBV5-6; possible D gene TRBD2, 6 bases. CDR1 is SGHDT and CDR2 is YYEEEE in the germline V gene. Trimming stripped 1 base from V and 5 bases from J, with 10 bases between. The CDR3 runs 15 residues. The CDR3 is CASSLRGGRANVLTF. The DNA for the CDR3 is TGTGCCAGCAGCTTGAGGGGAGGAAGGGCCAACGTCCTGACTTTC.

This chain joins TRBV25-1 and TRBJ2-5; TRBD1 is a possible D gene (5 bases). Trimming took off 5 bases at V and 3 bases at J, with 13 bases between the two ends. This CDR3 comprises 14 residues. Germline V gene sequence: CDR1 MGHDK, CDR2 SYGVNS. CDR3 loop: CASSNNQGKETQYF. The CDR3 region has the DNA TGTGCCAGCAGTAACAATCAGGGTAAAGAGACCCAGTACTTC.